What follows describes a single T cell receptor (beta chain). The source of the sample is a study of T cell changes during pregnancy in multiple sclerosis. CDR3 size: 15 residues. The V gene end was trimmed by 5 bases and the J gene end by 9 bases; junction bases not matched to a gene: 10. CDR1 and CDR2 (germline): PRHDT, FYEKMQ (reference sequence). The method was immunoSEQ multiplex PCR; TCRdb's version includes in-frame clones alone and lacks a portion of them. The sample has roughly 41,000 clones, 70% to 90% seen once. This chain connects TRBV13 to TRBJ2-1; the match to TRBD2 covers 10 bases. The sequence was collected from a female donor with multiple sclerosis, enrolled in a pregnancy study. Sequencing used CD4+ T cells from peripheral blood mononuclear cells, obtained in the first trimester of pregnancy. CDR3 sequence: CASSTSGRGGGEQFF. The CDR3 nucleotides are TGTGCCAGCAGCACAAGCGGGAGGGGGGGCGGTGAGCAGTTCTTC.